These 29 T cell receptor beta chains were all obtained from the same sample, sequenced in a study of OX40 agonist ivuxolimab in advanced cancers. Method: immunoSEQ multiplex PCR; TCRdb's copy keeps in-frame clones and lacks some. The data contain approximately 60,000 clones, around 83% of them singletons. The sequenced sample was CD4+ or CD8+ T cells sorted from blood, obtained in a trial of the OX40 agonist ivuxolimab. These receptors were taken from an adult with an advanced solid tumor such as melanoma, head and neck, liver or kidney cancer.

The chain couples TRBV6-1 to TRBJ2-1, with 8 positions matching TRBD1. From germline, CDR1 is MNHNS and CDR2 SASEGT. With V trimmed by 6 bases and J by 8 bases, 12 bases remained unmatched. The CDR3 extends over 15 amino acids. CDR3 DNA: TGTGCCAGCAGCTTTCAGGGGGCTGGGGGACATGAGCAGTTCTTC. Amino acids: CASSFQGAGGHEQFF.

In nucleotides, the CDR3 is TGTGCCAGCAGTCCTAAGGACATTCAGTACTTC. It specifies CASSPKDIQYF. The genes are TRBV28 and TRBJ2-4; D gene ambiguous. The V end was cut by 5 bases, the J end by 8 bases, with 7 bases between. The CDR3 contains 11 residues. Looked up from germline, CDR1 is MDHEN and CDR2 is SYDVKM. The full variable domain, in which reference TRBV28 and TRBJ2-4 provide the parts outside the CDR3, is DVKVTQSSRYLVKRTGEKVFLECVQDMDHENMFWYRQDPGLGLRLIYFSYDVKMKEKGDIPEGYSVSREKKERFSLILESASTNQTSMYLCASSPKDIQYFGAGTRLSVL.

The gene calls are TRBV2 and TRBJ2-7, with 10 bases identical to TRBD2. The J segment lost 4 bases and the V segment lost 8 bases, leaving 8 bases of the junction unmatched. CDR1 is SNHLY and CDR2 is FYNNEI in the germline V gene. The CDR3 runs 14 residues. CDR3 in DNA: TGTGCCAGCCGTTCTAGCGGGAGAGGGTACGAGCAGTACTTC. It translates to CASRSSGRGYEQYF.

V gene TRBV4-1 combines with J gene TRBJ2-7; TRBD2 matches 7 bases. Germline values: CDR1 MGHRA, CDR2 YSYEKL. This CDR3 has 14 amino acids. After removal of 3 bases from V and 7 bases from J, the junction contained 9 bases not matched to a gene. CDR3 amino acids: CASSQGGVLREQYF. As DNA, the CDR3 is TGCGCCAGCAGCCAGGGGGGGGTCTTGAGGGAGCAGTACTTC.

The gene calls are TRBV9 and TRBJ2-1; 7 bases are shared with TRBD1. This CDR3 is built from 14 residues. Trimming removed 4 bases from V and 5 bases from J; junction bases left unmatched: 6. Germline CDR1 reads SGDLS; CDR2 reads YYNGEE. The CDR3: CASSPRQGDNEQFF. The CDR3 DNA sequence: TGTGCCAGCAGCCCTCGACAGGGAGACAATGAGCAGTTCTTC.

The chain employs TRBV6-1 and TRBJ2-1; weak D call: TRBD1 (6 bases). In germline, CDR1 is MNHNS, CDR2 SASEGT. Trimming left V 8 bases short and J 8 bases short, with 19 bases between. The CDR3 extends over 14 amino acids. The CDR3 nucleotides read TGTGCCAGCCGCCGGGACACCTCATTTGATGAGCAGTTCTTC. It is translated as CASRRDTSFDEQFF.

This sequence joins TRBV5-1 and TRBJ2-2; 7 nucleotides match TRBD1. Germline CDR1 SGHRS, CDR2 YFSETQ. CDR3 length: 14 amino acids. After removal of 0 bases from V and 5 bases from J, the junction contained 1 base not matched to a gene. This CDR3 reads CASSLARGTGELFF. In DNA form, the CDR3 reads TGCGCCAGCAGCTTGGCCAGGGGGACCGGGGAGCTGTTTTTT.

The chain uses TRBV30 and TRBJ2-2; the match to TRBD1 covers 7 bases. V was pared by 3 bases and J by 1 base, with 11 bases of the junction left unmatched. This CDR3 has 17 amino acids. CDR1 is GTSNPN, CDR2 SVGIG, per germline (reference sequence). CDR3 sequence reads: CAWRQWTGRGNTGELFF. DNA for the CDR3: TGTGCCTGGAGGCAATGGACAGGTCGTGGGAACACCGGGGAGCTGTTTTTT.

This chain joins TRBV27 and TRBJ2-7; perhaps D is TRBD1 or TRBD2 (5 bases each). Between the trimmed V and J ends, which lost 5 bases and 4 bases, there was a span of 21 bases. Germline loops: CDR1 MNHEY, CDR2 SMNVEV (reference sequence). This CDR3 comprises 16 residues. The CDR3 reads CASSPYTEGRLYEQYF. The CDR3 coding sequence is TGTGCCAGCAGTCCATACACAGAGGGGCGTTTATACGAGCAGTACTTC.

This sequence joins TRBV29-1 and TRBJ1-3; D is unresolved. CDR1 SQVTM and CDR2 ANQGSEA come from the germline V gene. This CDR3 is 14 amino acids long. With 0 bases removed from V and 0 bases from J, the gap between germline ends came to 6 bases. CDR3 nucleotide sequence: TGCAGCGTTGAAGACAGCCACTCTGGAAACACCATATATTTT. Its translation: CSVEDSHSGNTIYF.

The gene calls are TRBV30 and TRBJ2-7; TRBD2 matches 10 bases. The CDR3 sequence is 14 residues long. V trimming: 3 bases; J trimming: 3 bases; junction bases outside the gene matches: 5. Germline assignment: CDR1 GTSNPN and CDR2 SVGIG (reference sequence). CDR3 sequence: CAWRYSGGSYEQYF. The CDR3 nucleotides are TGTGCCTGGAGGTATAGCGGGGGGAGCTACGAGCAGTACTTC.

The CDR3 bases are TGTGCCAGCAGCTTACGGGGCCAAGAGACCCAGTACTTC. As protein: CASSLRGQETQYF. This chain uses TRBV7-8 with TRBJ2-5, with TRBD2 as a possible D gene (5 bases). Germline V gene sequence: CDR1 SGHVS, CDR2 FQNEAQ. The CDR3 consists of 13 residues. V was shortened by 2 bases and J by 1 base, with 5 bases between the two germline ends.

This chain uses TRBV5-4 with TRBJ2-7, with 10 nucleotides matching TRBD2. Trimming at V came to 0 bases and at J to 7 bases, leaving 7 bases not matched to a gene. The V gene's germline CDR1 is SGHNT and CDR2 YYREEE (reference sequence). This CDR3 is 15 amino acids long. The CDR3 spells CASSLDLAGVGEQYF. The DNA for the CDR3 is TGTGCCAGCAGCTTGGATCTAGCGGGAGTTGGGGAGCAGTACTTC.

The chain links TRBV5-1 to TRBJ2-1; 10 bases align to TRBD1. V gave up 0 bases and J gave up 8 bases; unmatched junction bases: 8. This CDR3 is 16 amino acids long. The germline V gene encodes CDR1 SGHRS and CDR2 YFSETQ. The CDR3 bases are TGCGCCAGCAGCTTGGCCGGGACAGGGGAAGGCGATGAGCAGTTCTTC. Amino acids: CASSLAGTGEGDEQFF.

V is TRBV6-5 and J is TRBJ2-3, with 7 bases that match TRBD2. The CDR3 is 14 amino acids. V shed 6 bases, J shed 6 bases, and the junction held 9 bases outside the gene matches. Germline V gives CDR1 MNHEY, CDR2 SVGAGI. The CDR3: CASSRDYADDTQYF. The CDR3 region has the DNA TGTGCCAGCAGCAGGGACTACGCCGACGATACGCAGTATTTT.

This chain joins TRBV6-5 and TRBJ1-4; possible D gene TRBD1, 6 bases. The CDR3 length is 14 residues. Germline V gene sequence: CDR1 MNHEY, CDR2 SVGAGI. The V and J ends lost 2 bases and 7 bases respectively, with 11 bases between them. As DNA, the CDR3 is TGTGCCAGCAGTTACGGAGGGGGTGTTGAAAAACTGTTTTTT. Translating gives CASSYGGGVEKLFF.

Note on this clone: Germline and junction disagree at one end, which may indicate a read error. CDR3 nucleotide sequence: TGTGCCAGCAGCTTAAACAGGGACTACCAAGGGACCCAGTACTTC. It codes for CASSLNRDYQGTQYF. The chain is built from TRBV7-2 and TRBJ2-5; maybe TRBD2 (7 bases). The CDR3 sequence is 15 residues long. CDR1 and CDR2 (germline): SGHTA, FQGNSA.

The CDR3 bases are TGTGCCAGCAGCCTCTTCGGGGGGTTTGAAAAACTGTTTTTT. Its protein product is CASSLFGGFEKLFF. J is TRBJ1-4 and V is TRBV7-6, with TRBD1 as a possible D gene (5 bases). The V and J ends lost 5 bases and 7 bases respectively, with 14 bases between them. CDR1 is SGHVS and CDR2 is FNYEAQ in the germline V gene. This CDR3 is built from 14 residues.

V usage is TRBV6-4 and J usage is TRBJ1-1, with D uncertain. V dropped 4 bases and J dropped 4 bases, with 13 bases sitting between them. Germline CDR1 is MRHNA and CDR2 is SNTAGT. This CDR3 region has 14 residues. CDR3 bases: TGTGCCAGCAGTGCGGAAGGGTCGGGCACTGAAGCTTTCTTT. This codes for CASSAEGSGTEAFF.

The genes are TRBV10-3 and TRBJ2-5, with no clear D. V was clipped by 0 bases and J by 4 bases, with 3 bases between them. The CDR3 is made up of 12 amino acids. Germline V gene data show CDR1 as ENHRY and CDR2 as SYGVKD. The CDR3 protein is CAISESVETQYF. The DNA of the CDR3 is TGTGCCATCAGTGAGTCGGTAGAGACCCAGTACTTC.

This chain joins TRBV6-5 and TRBJ1-2; D not certain. V lost 6 bases and J lost 8, with 13 bases in between. The CDR3 consists of 12 residues. CDR1 and CDR2 (germline): MNHEY, SVGAGI. The CDR3 reads CASRLDSGGYTF. The CDR3 DNA follows: TGTGCCAGCAGATTAGATTCGGGGGGCTACACCTTC.

This sequence joins TRBV6-6 and TRBJ2-5; D is undetermined. Trimming stripped 10 bases from V and 1 base from J, with 13 bases between. Germline assignment: CDR1 MNHNY and CDR2 SVGAGI (reference sequence). This CDR3 has 13 amino acids. As DNA, the CDR3 is TGTGCCACCCGCCCGTCGGGCCAAGAGACCCAGTACTTC. It codes for CATRPSGQETQYF.

The chain links TRBV5-1 to TRBJ2-2, with D perhaps assigned TRBD1 or TRBD2 (5 bases each). The germline V gene has CDR1 SGHRS and CDR2 YFSETQ. V lost 0 bases to trimming and J lost 4 bases, with 7 bases between them. The CDR3 is 14 amino acids. CDR3 coding DNA: TGCGCCAGCAGCTTGGAGGGGAGCACCGGGGAGCTGTTTTTT. Protein: CASSLEGSTGELFF.

The V call is TRBV19, the J call TRBJ1-1, with 8 bases fitting TRBD1. Germline V gene data show CDR1 as LNHDA and CDR2 as SQIVND (reference sequence). The CDR3 loop spans 17 amino acids. Trimming at V came to 2 bases and at J to 5 bases, leaving 13 bases not matched to a gene. CDR3 residues: CASSIIIFGQGRTEAFF. In DNA, the CDR3 is TGTGCCAGTAGTATAATCATATTCGGACAGGGAAGAACTGAAGCTTTCTTT.

This clone qualifies as medium-sized. The chain has TRBV2 and TRBJ1-6; D is possibly TRBD1 (5 bases). The V gene lost 8 bases and the J gene lost 7 bases, with 12 bases spanning the gap. The CDR3 extends over 13 amino acids. Germline V gene data show CDR1 as SNHLY and CDR2 as FYNNEI. The CDR3 reads CASFRDVNSPLHF. The CDR3 bases are TGTGCCAGCTTCCGGGACGTCAATTCACCCCTCCACTTT. Full variable domain (outside the CDR3, taken from reference TRBV2 and TRBJ1-6): EPEVTQTPSHQVTQMGQEVILRCVPISNHLYFYWYRQILGQKVEFLVSFYNNEISEKSEIFDDQFSVERPDGSNFTLKIRSTKLEDSAMYFCASFRDVNSPLHFGNGTRLTVT.

Within the sample, this clone is medium-sized. This sample includes further DNA sequences coding for the same CDR3. The chain combines TRBV6-5 with TRBJ1-6; no firm D call. Trimming took off 6 bases at V and 8 bases at J, with 14 bases between the two ends. CDR3 length: 14 amino acids. The germline CDR1 and CDR2 sequences are MNHEY and SVGAGI. CDR3 region: CASSSSRRDSPLHF. The CDR3 region has the DNA TGTGCCAGCAGCTCTTCGAGACGGGATTCACCCCTCCACTTT.

This clone was observed a few times. J is TRBJ2-1 and V is TRBV10-3; no clear D gene. This CDR3 comprises 13 residues. CDR1 is ENHRY, CDR2 SYGVKD, per germline. V shed 7 bases and J shed 6 bases, with 13 bases lying between them. CDR3 region: CAINEQGFNEQFF. The CDR3 DNA reads TGTGCCATCAATGAACAAGGTTTCAATGAGCAGTTCTTC.

The chain employs TRBV7-6 and TRBJ2-7; D remains ambiguous. Trimming took off 5 bases at V and 0 bases at J, with 8 bases between the two ends. The CDR3 extends over 13 amino acids. Germline values: CDR1 SGHVS, CDR2 FNYEAQ. CDR3: CASSIAGSYEQYF. In DNA form, the CDR3 reads TGTGCCAGCAGCATCGCAGGCTCCTACGAGCAGTACTTC.

CDR3: CASAPNRVNEQFF. The DNA of the CDR3 is TGTGCCAGCGCCCCTAACAGGGTAAATGAGCAGTTCTTC. V is TRBV18 and J is TRBJ2-1, with TRBD1 as a possible D gene (6 bases). The CDR3 spans 13 residues. V was clipped by 8 bases and J by 7 bases, with 15 bases between them. Germline-derived CDR1 and CDR2 are KGHSH and LQKENI.